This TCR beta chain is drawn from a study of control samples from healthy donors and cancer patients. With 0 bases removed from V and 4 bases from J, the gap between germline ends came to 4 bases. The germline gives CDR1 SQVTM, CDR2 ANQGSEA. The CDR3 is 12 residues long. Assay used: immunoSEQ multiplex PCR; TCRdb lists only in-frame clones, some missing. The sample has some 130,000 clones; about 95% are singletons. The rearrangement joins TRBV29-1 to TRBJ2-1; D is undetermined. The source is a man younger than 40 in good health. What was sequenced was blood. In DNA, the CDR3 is TGCAGCGTTGAAGATTTATACAATGAGCAGTTCTTC. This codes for CSVEDLYNEQFF.